This T cell receptor (beta chain) was recorded in a study of blood T cell repertoires in COVID-19. This clone showed up just once. Authors' data handling: Reference gene primer amplification gave estimated nucleated cell counts. Method: immunoSEQ multiplex PCR; TCRdb's copy keeps in-frame clones and lacks some. The D gene and trimming were derived from the DNA, and the V and J assignments and clone size from that table. This sample yields under 250,000 clones, of which roughly nine tenths are seen a single time; about 3.5% belongs to the top ten. The participants were between roughly 18 and 100 years old and came from some 23 US areas. V dropped 2 bases and J dropped 3 bases, with 14 bases sitting between them. Germline lookup yields CDR1 GTSNPN and CDR2 SVGIG (reference sequence). This CDR3 spans 15 amino acids.

The chain uses TRBV30 and TRBJ2-1, with D possibly matching TRBD1 (6 bases). Sequenced: PBMCs or T cells enriched from blood (not recorded which). This receptor was obtained from a woman between 18 and 29 years old in a cohort exposed to, infected with or recovered from COVID-19 (not recorded which). CDR3 coding DNA: TGTGCCTGGAGTCCCAAGGACAGTTTCTACAATGAGCAGTTCTTC. Translation gives CAWSPKDSFYNEQFF.